The source of this T cell receptor beta chain is a study of CD8 T cells in Susac syndrome. RNA, at roughly 0.5 to 1 ug, was reverse transcribed with random hexamers. immunoSEQ multiplex PCR amplified TCR beta CDR3 across 54 Vbeta, 13 Jbeta. TCRdb re-called the immunoSEQ multiplex PCR reads through MiXCR, storing one row per CDR3 protein. This table has around 140,000 distinct CDR3 sequences, approximately 96% appearing once. The germline gives CDR1 MNHEY, CDR2 SMNVEV (reference sequence). Trimming removed 8 bases at V and 2 bases at J, with 9 bases between. CDR3 length: 12 residues. TCR beta from blood CD8+ and CD4+ T cells was sequenced. Negative isolation was used for CD8+ and CD4+ T cells and FACS enrichment for TEMRA cells.

The chain couples TRBV27 to TRBJ1-2, with D possibly matching TRBD1 (5 bases). Sequencing was carried out using CD4+ T cells from PBMCs. The receptor was isolated from a human donor with multiple sclerosis. The CDR3 sequence: CASGRGNYGYTF. The CDR3 bases are TGTGCCAGCGGGAGGGGAAACTATGGCTACACCTTC.